This T cell receptor (beta chain) was captured in a study of OX40 agonist ivuxolimab in advanced cancers. Study information: Earlier treatment with anti-PD-1, anti-PD-L1 or anti-CTLA-4 was permitted, and over 35% had received some.

Study findings and constraints: Partial responders receiving 0.1-3.0 mg/kg showed among the lowest clonal expansion. At doses 0.1 to 3.0 mg/kg, CD4+ and CD8+ clones expanded.

With regard to this clone: Its specificity is unknown.

From germline, CDR1 is SGHKS and CDR2 YYEKEE (reference sequence). This CDR3 has 15 residues. V was pared by 0 bases and J by 9 bases, with 7 bases of the junction left unmatched. Clones were sequenced by immunoSEQ multiplex PCR, and TCRdb holds only the in-frame ones, with some missing. The sample yields roughly 93,000 clones, about 90% seen once. The chain employs TRBV5-5 and TRBJ2-1; 9 bases are shared with TRBD1. The sequence was obtained from an adult with an advanced solid tumor such as melanoma, head and neck, liver or kidney cancer. The sequencing used CD4+ or CD8+ T cells sorted from blood, collected in a trial of the OX40 agonist ivuxolimab. This CDR3 reads CASSLEGQGIGEQFF. The CDR3 nucleotides are TGTGCCAGCAGCTTGGAGGGACAGGGAATAGGTGAGCAGTTCTTC. Filled out from reference TRBV5-5 and TRBJ2-1, the complete variable domain reads DAGVTQSPTHLIKTRGQQVTLRCSPISGHKSVSWYQQVLGQGPQFIFQYYEKEERGRGNFPDRFSARQFPNYSSELNVNALLLGDSALYLCASSLEGQGIGEQFFGPGTRLTVL.